What follows are 8 T cell receptor beta chains derived from one specimen sequenced in a study of T cell clonality in common variable immunodeficiency. This table comes from immunoSEQ multiplex PCR, and its TCRdb copy is limited to in-frame clones, with some not included. The repertoire consists of 45,000 to 65,000 clones, none detected only once. Source material: peripheral blood mononuclear cells. These receptors came from a person aged 18 to 70 in good health.

In its sample, this clone was seen many times. The CDR3 goes on 3 residues after the read ends, and that part is filled in from the germline J gene. The V call is TRBV29-1, the J call TRBJ1-4; 7 nucleotides match TRBD1. Losses at the gene ends were 7 bases for V and 7 bases for J; bases not matched to a gene: 12. Germline values: CDR1 SQVTM, CDR2 ANQGSEA. CDR3 length: 14 amino acids. The CDR3 here is CSAQEVRGVEKLFF. CDR3 DNA (partial): TGCAGCGCCCAAGAGGTCAGGGGGGTTGAAAAA. Full variable domain (remainder filled in from reference TRBV29-1 and TRBJ1-4): SAVISQKPSRDICQRGTSLTIQCQVDSQVTMMFWYRQQPGQSLTLIATANQGSEATYESGFVIDKFPISRPNLTFSTLTVSNMSPEDSSIYLCSAQEVRGVEKLFFGSGTQLSVL.

The sample holds many counts of this clone. The read finishes 3 residues shy of the CDR3 end, and the germline J gene is used to complete it. The chain carries TRBV20-1 and TRBJ2-7, with TRBD2 matching 10 bases. The CDR3 covers 15 residues. V trimming: 3 bases; J trimming: 2 bases; junction bases outside the gene matches: 7. Germline lookup yields CDR1 DFQATT and CDR2 SNEGSKA (reference sequence). CDR3 DNA, as far as it was read: TGCAGTGCTAGTTCTAGCGGGGGACTTCCCTACGAG. This sequence encodes CSASSSGGLPYE. The CDR3 as a whole reads CSASSSGGLPYEQYF.

The sample holds many counts of this clone. The sequenced fragment ends 3 residues before the CDR3 boundary, so the rest is inferred from the germline J gene. This sequence joins TRBV29-1 and TRBJ2-7; D gene uncertain. This CDR3 has 12 amino acids. Trimming stripped 3 bases from V and 6 bases from J, with 12 bases between. In germline, CDR1 is SQVTM, CDR2 ANQGSEA. The part of the CDR3 DNA that was read is TGCAGCGTTGAGGTATGGTCGGGCGAG. Translation gives CSVEVWSGE. The full CDR3 is CSVEVWSGEQYF.

The sample holds many counts of this clone. Sequencing ends 3 residues short of the CDR3 end; the germline J gene provides the rest. This chain uses TRBV4-1 with TRBJ1-5, with D unclear. The CDR3 is 14 amino acids. Trimming removed 5 bases at V and 5 bases at J, with 13 bases between. CDR1 is MGHRA, CDR2 YSYEKL, per germline. This chain's CDR3 is CASSSQGLDQPQHF. The DNA read from the CDR3 is TGCGCCAGCAGCTCCCAAGGGCTCGATCAGCCC.

The sample holds many counts of this clone. The read comes to an end 3 residues before the CDR3 does, leaving the germline J gene to fill in the end. This chain links TRBV7-3 with TRBJ2-1; TRBD1 is a possible D gene (6 bases). The V end was cut by 5 bases, the J end by 7 bases, with 18 bases between. Germline CDR1 reads SGHTA; CDR2 reads FQGTGA. The CDR3 length is 15 residues. CDR3 DNA (partial): TGTGCCAGCAGCCCCGGACAGCTACCCATAAATGAG. It translates to CASSPGQLPINE. The full CDR3 protein reads CASSPGQLPINEQFF.

In its sample, this clone was seen many times. The CDR3 protein is CASSQFSGYPYEQYF. The sequenced CDR3 bases are TGTGCCAGCAGCCAATTTAGCGGGTATCCCTACGAG. The genes are TRBV14 and TRBJ2-7, with TRBD2 matching over 7 bases. Read sequence stops 3 residues before the CDR3 end, and the germline J gene provides the missing end. Germline V gene sequence: CDR1 SGHDN, CDR2 FVKESK. There are 15 residues in the CDR3. J lost 2 bases, V lost 2 bases, and 6 bases had no gene match.

This clone was recorded at least ten times. The CDR3 extends 3 residues past the end of the read, so its final part is completed from the germline J gene. The chain has TRBV20-1 and TRBJ1-2, with 9 positions matching TRBD1. Germline V lookup: CDR1 DFQATT, CDR2 SNEGSKA (reference sequence). The ends lost 4 bases at V and 7 bases at J; junction bases unmatched: 10. The CDR3 has 14 amino acids. The CDR3 spells CSAIRLGTGPGYTF. CDR3 DNA, as far as it was read: TGCAGTGCTATTAGACTAGGGACAGGGCCTGGC.

Ten or more counts support this clone. With the read ending 3 residues before the CDR3 end, the germline J gene is used to fill in that end. The chain uses TRBV18 and TRBJ2-7; 12 positions match TRBD2. The CDR3 totals 17 residues. The trim removed 5 bases at V and 1 base at J, leaving 9 bases unmatched. Per germline, CDR1 KGHSH and CDR2 LQKENI. The CDR3 loop reads CASSSATGTSGSYEQYF. The sequenced part of the CDR3 DNA is TGTGCCAGCTCATCGGCTACCGGGACTAGCGGGTCCTACGAG.